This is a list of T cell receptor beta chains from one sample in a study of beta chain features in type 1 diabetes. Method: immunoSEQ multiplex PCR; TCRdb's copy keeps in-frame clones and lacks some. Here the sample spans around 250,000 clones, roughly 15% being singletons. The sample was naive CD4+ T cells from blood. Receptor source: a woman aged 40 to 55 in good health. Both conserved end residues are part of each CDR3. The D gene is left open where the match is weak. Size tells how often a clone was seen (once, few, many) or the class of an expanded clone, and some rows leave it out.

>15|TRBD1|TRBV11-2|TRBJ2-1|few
TGTGCCAGCAGGATACCGGGACAGGGGTTCAATGAGCAGTTCTTC
CASRIPGQGFNEQFF
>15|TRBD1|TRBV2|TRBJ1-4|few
TGTGCCAGCAGGGGACAGGGGGCAACTAATGAAAAACTGTTTTTT
CASRGQGATNEKLFF
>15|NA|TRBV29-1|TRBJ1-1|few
TGCAGCGTTGAAAGAGATGTGAGGGAGAGGACTGAAGCTTTCTTT
CSVERDVRERTEAFF
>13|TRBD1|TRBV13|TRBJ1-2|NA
TGTGCCAGCAGCGTTTTACAGGGGTATGGCTACACCTTC
CASSVLQGYGYTF
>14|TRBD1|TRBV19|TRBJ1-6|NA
TGTGCCAGTACCAATAGAGGAGGACAGGTCACCCTCCACTTT
CASTNRGGQVTLHF
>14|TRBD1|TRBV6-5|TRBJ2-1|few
TGTGCCAGCAGGGACAGGGGGATTGGAAATGAGCAGTTCTTC
CASRDRGIGNEQFF
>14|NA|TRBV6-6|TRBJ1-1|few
TGTGCCAGCAGTCCCCCCCCCTGGAACACTGAAGCTTTCTTT
CASSPPPWNTEAFF
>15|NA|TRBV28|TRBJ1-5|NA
TGTGCCAGCAGGAATGGGGGGGTTGGGAATCAGCCCCAGCATTTT
CASRNGGVGNQPQHF
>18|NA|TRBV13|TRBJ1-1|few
TGTGCCAGCAGCTTAGTCGGTCCACGGACAGCTTTGAACACTGAAGCTTTCTTT
CASSLVGPRTALNTEAFF
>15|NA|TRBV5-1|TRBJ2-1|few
TGCGCCAGCAGCTTGGACGGGGGAACCTACAATGAGCAGTTCTTC
CASSLDGGTYNEQFF
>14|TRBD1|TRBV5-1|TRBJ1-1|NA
TGCGCCAGCAGCCTCGGACAGGGAGGGACTGAAGCTTTCTTT
CASSLGQGGTEAFF
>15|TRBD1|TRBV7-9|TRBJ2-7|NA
TGTGCCAGCAGAGAAACAGGGGCAGGTACCTACGAGCAGTACTTC
CASRETGAGTYEQYF
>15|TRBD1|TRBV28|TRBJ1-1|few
TGTGCCAGCAGTCTTTGGGACAGGGGAGGGACTGAAGCTTTCTTT
CASSLWDRGGTEAFF
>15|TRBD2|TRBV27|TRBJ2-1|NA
TGTGCCAGCATGCCCGGACTAGCTGGATACAATGAGCAGTTCTTC
CASMPGLAGYNEQFF
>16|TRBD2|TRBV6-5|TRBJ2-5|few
TGTGCCAGCAGTTACCAACTAGCGGGGGGCTGGGAGACCCAGTACTTC
CASSYQLAGGWETQYF